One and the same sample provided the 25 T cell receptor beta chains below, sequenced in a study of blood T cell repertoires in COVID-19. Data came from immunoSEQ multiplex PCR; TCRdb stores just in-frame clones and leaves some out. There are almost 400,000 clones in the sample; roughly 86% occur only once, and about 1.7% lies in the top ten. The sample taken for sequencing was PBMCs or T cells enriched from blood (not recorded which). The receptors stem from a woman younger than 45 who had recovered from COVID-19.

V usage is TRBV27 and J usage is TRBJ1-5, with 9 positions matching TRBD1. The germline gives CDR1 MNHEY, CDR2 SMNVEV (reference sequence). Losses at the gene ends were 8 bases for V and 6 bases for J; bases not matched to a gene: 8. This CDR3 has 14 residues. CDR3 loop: CASSGQGIFQPQHF. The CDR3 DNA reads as TGTGCCAGCTCTGGACAGGGGATCTTTCAGCCCCAGCATTTT.

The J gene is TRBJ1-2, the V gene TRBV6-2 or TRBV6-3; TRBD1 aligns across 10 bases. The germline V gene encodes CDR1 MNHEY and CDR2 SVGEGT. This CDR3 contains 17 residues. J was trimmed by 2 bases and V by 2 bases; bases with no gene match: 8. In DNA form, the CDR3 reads TGTGCCAGCAGTTACCTTACCGGACAGGGGGGCAACTATGGCTACACCTTC. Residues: CASSYLTGQGGNYGYTF.

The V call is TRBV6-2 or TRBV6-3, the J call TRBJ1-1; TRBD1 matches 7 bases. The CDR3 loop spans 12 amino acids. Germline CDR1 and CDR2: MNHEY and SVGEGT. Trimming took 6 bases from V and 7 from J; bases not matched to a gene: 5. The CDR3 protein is CASSLQGIEAFF. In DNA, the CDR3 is TGTGCCAGCAGCCTACAGGGGATTGAAGCTTTCTTT.

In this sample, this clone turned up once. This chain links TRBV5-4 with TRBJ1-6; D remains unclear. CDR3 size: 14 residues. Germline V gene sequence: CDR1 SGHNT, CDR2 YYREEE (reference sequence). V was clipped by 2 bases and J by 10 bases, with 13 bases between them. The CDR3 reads CASSFEDSRSPLHF. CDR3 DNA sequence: TGTGCCAGCAGCTTCGAGGACTCGAGGTCACCCCTCCACTTT.

CDR3 protein: CASTRYEQYF. DNA for the CDR3: TGTGCCAGCACGCGGTACGAGCAGTACTTC. This chain connects TRBV11-3 to TRBJ2-7; unclear D gene. This CDR3 spans 10 amino acids. CDR1 and CDR2 (germline): SGHNT, YENEEA. The germline V and J ends were trimmed by 7 bases and 4 bases, with 5 bases remaining between them.

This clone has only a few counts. In DNA form, the CDR3 reads TGTGCCAGCAGCCAAGATGTACAGGGATTGTTACAGCCCCAGCATTTT. This sequence encodes CASSQDVQGLLQPQHF. The chain carries TRBV4-2 and TRBJ1-5; the D gene is possibly TRBD1 (6 bases). CDR3 length: 16 residues. CDR1 is LGHNA, CDR2 YNFKEQ, per germline. Trimming shortened V by 0 bases and J by 7 bases, and 16 bases separated the two germline ends.

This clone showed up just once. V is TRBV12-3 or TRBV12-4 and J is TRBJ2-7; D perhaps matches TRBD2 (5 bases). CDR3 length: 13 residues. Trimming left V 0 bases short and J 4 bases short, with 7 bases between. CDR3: CASSLAQRYEQYF. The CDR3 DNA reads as TGTGCCAGCAGTTTAGCGCAGCGGTACGAGCAGTACTTC.

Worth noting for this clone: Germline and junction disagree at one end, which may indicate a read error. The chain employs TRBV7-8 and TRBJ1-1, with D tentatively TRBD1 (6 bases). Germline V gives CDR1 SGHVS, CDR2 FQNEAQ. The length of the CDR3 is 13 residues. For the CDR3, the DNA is TGTGCCAGCAGCCTCACAGGGAACCCTGAAGCTTTCTTT. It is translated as CASSLTGNPEAFF.

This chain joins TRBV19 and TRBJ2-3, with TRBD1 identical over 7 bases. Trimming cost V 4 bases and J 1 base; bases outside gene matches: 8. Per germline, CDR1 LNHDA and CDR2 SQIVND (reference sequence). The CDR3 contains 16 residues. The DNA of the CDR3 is TGTGCCAGTAGTAACCGGGACAGACGACGCACAGATACGCAGTATTTT. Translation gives CASSNRDRRRTDTQYF. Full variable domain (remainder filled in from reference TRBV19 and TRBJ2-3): DGGITQSPKYLFRKEGQNVTLSCEQNLNHDAMYWYRQDPGQGLRLIYYSQIVNDFQKGDIAEGYSVSREKKESFPLTVTSAQKNPTAFYLCASSNRDRRRTDTQYFGPGTRLTVL.

CDR3 DNA: TGTGCCAGCAGTACCGGGACAGGGAATCAGCCCCAGCATTTT. It specifies CASSTGTGNQPQHF. This rearrangement joins TRBV4-2 to TRBJ1-5, with 9 bases identical to TRBD1. J was trimmed by 4 bases and V by 6 bases; bases with no gene match: 4. CDR1 is LGHNA, CDR2 YNFKEQ, per germline. The CDR3 extends over 14 amino acids.

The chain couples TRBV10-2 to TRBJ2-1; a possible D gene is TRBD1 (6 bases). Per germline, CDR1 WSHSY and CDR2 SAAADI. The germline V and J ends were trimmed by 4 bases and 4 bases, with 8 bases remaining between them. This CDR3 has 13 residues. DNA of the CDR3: TGCGCCAGCAGTGCAGGGGCTTACAATGAGCAGTTCTTC. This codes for CASSAGAYNEQFF.

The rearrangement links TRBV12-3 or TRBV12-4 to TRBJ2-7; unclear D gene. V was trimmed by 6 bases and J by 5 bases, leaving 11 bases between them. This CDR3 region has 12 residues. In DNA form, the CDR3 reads TGTGCCAGCAGCCAGAAGTCTCACGAGCAGTACTTC. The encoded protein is CASSQKSHEQYF.

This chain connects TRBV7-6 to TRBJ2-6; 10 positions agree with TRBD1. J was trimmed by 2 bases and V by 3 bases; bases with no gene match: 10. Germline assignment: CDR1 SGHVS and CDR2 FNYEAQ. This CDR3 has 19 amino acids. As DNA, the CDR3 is TGTGCCAGCAGCTTCGGTTACGGGACAGGGGATGCTGGGGCCAACGTCCTGACTTTC. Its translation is CASSFGYGTGDAGANVLTF.

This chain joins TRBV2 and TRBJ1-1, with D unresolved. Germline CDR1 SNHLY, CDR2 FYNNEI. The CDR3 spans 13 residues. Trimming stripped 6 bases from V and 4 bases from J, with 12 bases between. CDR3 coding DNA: TGTGCCAGCAGATGGAGTGAGACCACTGAAGCTTTCTTT. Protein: CASRWSETTEAFF.

CDR3 nucleotides: TGTGCCAGCTCACAGTACCTGCAACAGCTCGACGGCTACACCTTC. Residues: CASSQYLQQLDGYTF. The genes are TRBV18 and TRBJ1-2, with unresolved D. There are 15 residues in the CDR3. Trimming removed 4 bases at V and 8 bases at J, with 20 bases between. CDR1 is KGHSH and CDR2 is LQKENI in the germline V gene.

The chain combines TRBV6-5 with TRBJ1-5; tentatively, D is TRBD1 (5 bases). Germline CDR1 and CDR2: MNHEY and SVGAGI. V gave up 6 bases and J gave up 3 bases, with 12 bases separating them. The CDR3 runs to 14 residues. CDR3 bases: TGTGCCAGCAGAGGGGCCCAGACCAATCAGCCCCAGCATTTT. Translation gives CASRGAQTNQPQHF.

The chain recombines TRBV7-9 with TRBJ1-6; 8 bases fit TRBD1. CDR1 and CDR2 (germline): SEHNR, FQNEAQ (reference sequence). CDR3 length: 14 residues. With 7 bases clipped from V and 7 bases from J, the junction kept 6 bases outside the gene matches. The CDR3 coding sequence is TGTGCCAGCACCTATGACAGGGGAAATTCACCCCTCCACTTT. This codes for CASTYDRGNSPLHF. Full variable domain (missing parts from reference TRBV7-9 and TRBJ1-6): DTGVSQNPRHKITKRGQNVTFRCDPISEHNRLYWYRQTLGQGPEFLTYFQNEAQLEKSRLLSDRFSAERPKGSFSTLEIQRTEQGDSAMYLCASTYDRGNSPLHFGNGTRLTVT.

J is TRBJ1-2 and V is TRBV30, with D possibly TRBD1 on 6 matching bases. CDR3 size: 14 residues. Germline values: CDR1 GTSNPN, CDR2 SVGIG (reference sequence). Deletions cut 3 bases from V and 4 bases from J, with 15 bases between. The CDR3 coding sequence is TGTGCCTGGAGCAGGGGTACGGGGACCTATGGCTACACCTTC. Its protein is CAWSRGTGTYGYTF.

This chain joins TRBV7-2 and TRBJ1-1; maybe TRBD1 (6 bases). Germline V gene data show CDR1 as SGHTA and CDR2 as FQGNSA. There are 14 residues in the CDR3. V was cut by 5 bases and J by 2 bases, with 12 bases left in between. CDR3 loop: CASSHTGYNTEAFF. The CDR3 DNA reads TGTGCCAGCAGCCACACAGGGTACAACACTGAAGCTTTCTTT.

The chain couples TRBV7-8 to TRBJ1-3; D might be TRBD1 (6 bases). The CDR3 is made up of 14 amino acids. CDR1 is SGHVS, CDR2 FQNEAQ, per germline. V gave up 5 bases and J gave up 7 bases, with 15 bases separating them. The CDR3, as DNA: TGTGCCAGCAGCCGTACACGGGGGGCGAACACCATATATTTT. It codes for CASSRTRGANTIYF.

CDR3 sequence reads: CAWSPGGQGEKLFF. The CDR3 DNA is TGTGCCTGGAGTCCAGGGGGGCAGGGTGAAAAACTGTTTTTT. The genes are TRBV30 and TRBJ1-4; 7 bases map to TRBD1. Trimming at V came to 2 bases and at J to 7 bases, leaving 7 bases not matched to a gene. Looked up from germline, CDR1 is GTSNPN and CDR2 is SVGIG (reference sequence). The CDR3 is 14 residues long.

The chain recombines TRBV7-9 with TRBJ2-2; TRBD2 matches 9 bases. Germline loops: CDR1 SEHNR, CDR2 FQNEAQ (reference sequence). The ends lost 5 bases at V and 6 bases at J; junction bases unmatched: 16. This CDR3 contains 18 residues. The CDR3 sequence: CASSEPPGGLAGSGELFF. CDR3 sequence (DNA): TGTGCCAGCAGCGAACCCCCAGGTGGTCTAGCGGGGTCCGGGGAGCTGTTTTTT.

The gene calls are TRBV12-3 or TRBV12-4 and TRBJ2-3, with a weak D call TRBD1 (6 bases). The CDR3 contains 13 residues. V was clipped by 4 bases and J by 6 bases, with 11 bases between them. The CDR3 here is CASSSYTGDTQYF. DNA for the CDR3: TGTGCCAGCAGTTCGTATACAGGGGATACGCAGTATTTT.

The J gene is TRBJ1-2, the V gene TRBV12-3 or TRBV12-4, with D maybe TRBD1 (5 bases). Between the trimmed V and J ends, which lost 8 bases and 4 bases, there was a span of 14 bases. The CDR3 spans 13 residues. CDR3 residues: CASGKGLPYGYTF. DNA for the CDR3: TGTGCCAGCGGGAAGGGACTGCCCTATGGCTACACCTTC.

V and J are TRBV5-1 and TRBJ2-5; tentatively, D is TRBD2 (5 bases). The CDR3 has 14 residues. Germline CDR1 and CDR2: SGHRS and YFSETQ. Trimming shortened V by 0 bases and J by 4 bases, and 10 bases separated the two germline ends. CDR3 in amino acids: CASSLASGLETQYF. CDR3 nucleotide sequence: TGCGCCAGCAGCTTGGCCTCGGGGTTAGAGACCCAGTACTTC.